The T cell receptor (beta chain) under discussion was sequenced for a study of T cell changes during pregnancy in multiple sclerosis. Clones were read by immunoSEQ multiplex PCR, and TCRdb kept only the in-frame ones, dropping some. The data contain around 60,000 clones, around 90% of them singletons. Germline CDR1 reads SGHTA; CDR2 reads FQGNSA. V lost 2 bases, J lost 11 bases, and 13 bases lay in between. This CDR3 spans 14 amino acids. This TCR was sampled from a female donor in good health, enrolled as a control in a pregnancy study. The sequencing used peripheral blood, collected in the third trimester of pregnancy. The chain combines TRBV7-2 with TRBJ2-6; D possibly corresponds to TRBD1 (6 bases). The DNA for the CDR3 is TGTGCCAGCAGCTTAACCGACAGGAGCGACGTCCTGACTTTC. It is translated as CASSLTDRSDVLTF.